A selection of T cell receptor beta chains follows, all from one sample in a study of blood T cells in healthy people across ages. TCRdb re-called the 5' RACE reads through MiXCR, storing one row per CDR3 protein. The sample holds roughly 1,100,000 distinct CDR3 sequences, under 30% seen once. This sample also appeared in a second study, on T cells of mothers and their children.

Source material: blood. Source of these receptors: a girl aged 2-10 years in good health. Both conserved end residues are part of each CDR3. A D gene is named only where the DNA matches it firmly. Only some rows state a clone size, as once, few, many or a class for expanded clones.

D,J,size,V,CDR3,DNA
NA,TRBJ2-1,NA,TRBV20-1,CSARDRVNEQFF,TGCAGTGCTAGAGACAGGGTCAATGAGCAGTTCTTC
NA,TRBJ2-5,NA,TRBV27,CASAQGPQETRYF,TGTGCCAGCGCGCAGGGCCCACAAGAGACCCGGTACTTC
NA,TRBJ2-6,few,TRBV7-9,CASSQHNSGANVLTF,TGTGCCAGCAGTCAACACAACTCTGGGGCCAACGTCCTGACTTTC
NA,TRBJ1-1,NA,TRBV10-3,CAISEFIFGSTEAFF,TGTGCCATCAGTGAGTTTATCTTCGGGAGCACTGAAGCTTTCTTT
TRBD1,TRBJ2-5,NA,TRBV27,CASSGGQGAGEQYF,TGTGCCAGCAGTGGGGGACAGGGGGCGGGAGAGCAGTACTTC
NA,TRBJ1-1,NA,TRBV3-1,CASNLRASHTEAFF,TGTGCCAGCAACCTCAGGGCTTCACACACTGAAGCTTTCTTT
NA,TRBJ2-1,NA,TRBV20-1,CSARVITYNEQFF,TGCAGTGCTAGAGTCATAACATACAATGAGCAGTTCTTC
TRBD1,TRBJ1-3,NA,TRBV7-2,CASSGQAGNTIYF,TGTGCCAGCAGCGGACAGGCTGGAAACACCATATATTTT
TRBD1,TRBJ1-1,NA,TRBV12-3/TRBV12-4,CASSRDRGNLWAFF,TGTGCCAGCAGCCGGGACAGGGGTAATCTATGGGCTTTCTTT
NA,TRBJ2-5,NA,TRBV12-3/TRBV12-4,CASSFSRFETQYF,TGTGCCAGCAGTTTTTCGAGGTTCGAGACCCAGTACTTC
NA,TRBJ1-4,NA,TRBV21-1,CASSNAGGREKLFF,TGTGCCAGCAGCAATGCAGGGGGCCGAGAAAAACTGTTTTTT
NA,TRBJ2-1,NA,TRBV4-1,CASSQVTRESNEQFF,TGCGCCAGCAGCCAAGTGACGAGGGAATCGAATGAGCAGTTCTTC
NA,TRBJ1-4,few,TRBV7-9,CASSPGLGLNEKLFF,TGTGCCAGCAGTCCCGGACTTGGCCTTAATGAAAAACTGTTTTTT
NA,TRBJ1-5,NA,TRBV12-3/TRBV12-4,CASSSGVASNQPQHF,TGTGCCAGCAGTTCAGGGGTAGCGAGCAATCAGCCCCAGCATTTT
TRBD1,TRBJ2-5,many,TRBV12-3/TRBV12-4,CASSYRQGRETQYF,TGTGCCAGCAGTTACCGACAGGGTAGAGAGACCCAGTACTTC
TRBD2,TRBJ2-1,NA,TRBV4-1,CASSLQLAGPSEQFF,TGCGCCAGCAGCCTCCAACTAGCGGGACCCAGTGAGCAGTTCTTC
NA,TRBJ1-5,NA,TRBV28,CASITQGNQPQHF,TGTGCCAGCATCACTCAGGGGAATCAGCCCCAGCATTTT
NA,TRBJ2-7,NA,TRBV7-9,CASSPRALGSLYEHYF,TGTGCCAGCAGCCCACGGGCCCTTGGGTCCCTCTACGAGCACTACTTC
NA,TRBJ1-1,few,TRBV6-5,CASSPGRSTEAFF,TGTGCCAGCAGCCCCGGACGGTCCACTGAAGCTTTCTTT
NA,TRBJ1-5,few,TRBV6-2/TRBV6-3,CASSYLNTDQPQHF,TGTGCCAGCAGTTATCTCAACACAGATCAGCCCCAGCATTTT
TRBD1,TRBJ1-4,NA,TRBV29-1,CSVSGQGDEKLFF,TGCAGCGTCTCCGGACAGGGTGATGAAAAACTGTTTTTT
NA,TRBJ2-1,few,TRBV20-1,CSARENNEQFF,TGCAGTGCTAGAGAAAACAATGAGCAGTTCTTT
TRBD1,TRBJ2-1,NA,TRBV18,CASSPPQGAAYNEQFF,TGTGCCAGCTCACCACCGCAGGGGGCCGCCTACAATGAGCAGTTCTTC
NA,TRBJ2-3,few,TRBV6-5,CASSYSGSSTDTQYF,TGTGCCAGCAGTTACTCGGGATCGAGCACAGATACGCAGTATTTT
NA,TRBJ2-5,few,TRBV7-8,CASSSNSQGKETQYF,TGTGCCAGCAGCTCCAATTCACAGGGAAAAGAGACCCAGTACTTC
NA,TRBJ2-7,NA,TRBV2,CASSPLDTGGEQYF,TGTGCCAGCAGTCCCCTGGACACGGGTGGCGAGCAGTACTTC
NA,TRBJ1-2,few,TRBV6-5,CASRIGSGRLYGYTF,TGTGCCAGCAGGATAGGATCGGGGCGACTCTATGGCTACACCTTC
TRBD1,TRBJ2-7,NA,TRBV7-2,CASSLQGDRSYEQYF,TGTGCCAGCAGCTTACAAGGGGACAGGTCCTACGAGCAGTACTTC
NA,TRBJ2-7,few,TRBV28,CASSLYGGGGQQYF,TGTGCCAGCAGTTTATATGGCGGTGGGGGACAGCAGTACTTC
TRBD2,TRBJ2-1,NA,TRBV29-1,CSVAGLRGDEQFF,TGCAGCGTTGCAGGGCTCCGGGGGGATGAGCAGTTCTTC
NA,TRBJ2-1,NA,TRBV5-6,CASSLEIGLNNEQFF,TGTGCCAGCAGCTTGGAAATCGGGCTCAACAATGAGCAGTTCTTC
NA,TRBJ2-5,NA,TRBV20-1,CSAITSQETQYF,TGCAGTGCTATTACTAGCCAAGAGACCCAGTACTTC
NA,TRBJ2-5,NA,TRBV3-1,CASAGGGEETQYF,TGTGCCAGTGCCGGGGGCGGAGAAGAGACCCAGTACTTC
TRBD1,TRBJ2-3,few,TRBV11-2,CASSRQGAQDTQYF,TGTGCCAGCAGCCGACAGGGGGCTCAGGATACGCAGTATTTT
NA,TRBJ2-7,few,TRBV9,CASSVSSSYEQYF,TGTGCCAGCAGCGTATCTTCCAGCTACGAGCAGTACTTC
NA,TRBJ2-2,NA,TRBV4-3,CASSQGREVVELFF,TGCGCCAGCAGCCAAGGAAGGGAAGTAGTGGAGCTGTTTTTT
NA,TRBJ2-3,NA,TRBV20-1,CRADMDTQYF,TGCAGAGCAGACATGGATACGCAGTATTTT
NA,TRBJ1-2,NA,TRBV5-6,CASSFQGSYTF,TGTGCCAGCAGTTTTCAGGGGAGCTACACCTTC
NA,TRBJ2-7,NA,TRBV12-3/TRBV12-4,CASSLYSSGGYEQYF,TGTGCCAGCAGTTTATATTCCAGCGGTGGCTACGAGCAGTACTTC
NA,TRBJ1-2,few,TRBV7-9,CASSPPLRGYTF,TGTGCCAGCAGCCCCCCTCTGCGAGGCTACACCTTC
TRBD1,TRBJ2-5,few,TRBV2,CASSLPDRDIFGETQYF,TGTGCCAGCAGTCTGCCGGACAGGGATATTTTTGGAGAGACCCAGTACTTC
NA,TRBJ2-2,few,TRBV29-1,CSVQSDFPGELFF,TGCAGCGTCCAATCGGACTTTCCCGGGGAGCTGTTTTTT
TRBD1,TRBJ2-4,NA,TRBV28,CASSARTGGLAKNIQYF,TGTGCCAGCAGTGCCAGAACAGGGGGCCTGGCCAAAAACATTCAGTACTTC
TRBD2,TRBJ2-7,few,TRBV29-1,CSASPRGTSGEQYF,TGCAGCGCTTCTCCCCGAGGGACTAGCGGCGAGCAGTACTTC
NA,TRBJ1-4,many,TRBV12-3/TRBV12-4,CASSLARGEKLFF,TGTGCCAGCAGTTTGGCCCGGGGTGAAAAACTGTTTTTT
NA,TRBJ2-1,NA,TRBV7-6,CASSSFQSIEQFF,TGTGCCAGCAGCTCCTTCCAGAGTATTGAGCAGTTCTTC
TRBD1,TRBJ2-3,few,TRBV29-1,CSVEEQGGRDF,TGCAGCGTTGAGGAACAGGGGGGTCGGGATTTT
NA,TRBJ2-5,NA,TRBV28,CASSLIQQETQYF,TGTGCCAGCAGTTTAATACAGCAAGAGACCCAGTACTTC
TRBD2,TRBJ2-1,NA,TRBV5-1,CASSLEAGAYNEQFF,TGCGCCAGCAGCTTGGAAGCGGGAGCCTACAATGAGCAGTTCTTC
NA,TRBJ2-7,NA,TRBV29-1,CSAVFRTASYEQYF,TGCAGCGCTGTTTTCCGGACAGCCTCCTACGAGCAGTACTTC
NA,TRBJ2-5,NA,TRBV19,CASRRDTEWEQYF,TGTGCCAGTAGAAGGGACACCGAATGGGAGCAGTACTTC
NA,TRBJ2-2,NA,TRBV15,CATSRANTGELFF,TGTGCCACCAGCAGGGCGAACACCGGGGAGCTGTTTTTT
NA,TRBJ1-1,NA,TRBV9,CASSATGGYTEAFF,TGTGCCAGCAGCGCAACTGGGGGATACACTGAAGCTTTCTTT
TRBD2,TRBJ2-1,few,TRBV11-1,CASSLGVAGSSYNEQFF,TGTGCCAGCAGCTTAGGCGTAGCGGGCAGCTCCTACAATGAGCAGTTCTTC
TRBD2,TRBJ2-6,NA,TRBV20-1,CSARATLAGDSGANVLTF,TGCAGTGCTAGAGCCACTCTAGCGGGAGACTCTGGGGCCAACGTCCTGACTTTC
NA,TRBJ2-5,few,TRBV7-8,CASSSMVHLYQETQYF,TGTGCCAGCAGCTCTATGGTGCATCTTTACCAAGAGACCCAGTACTTC
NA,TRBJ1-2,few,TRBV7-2,CASTQPRVPYGYTF,TGTGCCAGCACCCAACCAAGGGTTCCCTATGGCTACACCTTC
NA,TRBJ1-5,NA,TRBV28,CASRPVFDQPQHF,TGTGCCAGCAGGCCAGTGTTTGATCAGCCCCAGCATTTT
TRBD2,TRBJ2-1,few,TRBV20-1,CSAAGLAVYNEQFF,TGCAGTGCTGCTGGACTAGCGGTCTACAATGAGCAGTTCTTC
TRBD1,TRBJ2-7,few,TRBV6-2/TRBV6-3,CASNFGTGDPLEQYF,TGTGCCAGCAATTTTGGGACAGGTGACCCACTCGAGCAGTACTTC